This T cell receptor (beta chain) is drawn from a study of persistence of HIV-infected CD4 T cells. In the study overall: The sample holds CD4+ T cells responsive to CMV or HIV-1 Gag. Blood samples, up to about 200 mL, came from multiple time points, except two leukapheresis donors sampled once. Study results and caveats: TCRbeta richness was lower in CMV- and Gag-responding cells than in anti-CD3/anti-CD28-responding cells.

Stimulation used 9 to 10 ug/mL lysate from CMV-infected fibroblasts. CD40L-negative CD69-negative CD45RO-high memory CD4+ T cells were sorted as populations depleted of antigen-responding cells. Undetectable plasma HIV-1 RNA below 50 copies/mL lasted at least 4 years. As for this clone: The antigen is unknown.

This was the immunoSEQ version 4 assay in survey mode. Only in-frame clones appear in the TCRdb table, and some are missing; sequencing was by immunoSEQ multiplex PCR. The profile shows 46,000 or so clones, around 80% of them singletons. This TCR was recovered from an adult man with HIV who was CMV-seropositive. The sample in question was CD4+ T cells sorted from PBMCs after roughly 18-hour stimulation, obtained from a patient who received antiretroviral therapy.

The chain's CDR3 is CAISTSGRLDTQYF. The CDR3 coding sequence is TGTGCCATCAGCACTAGCGGGAGGTTAGATACGCAGTATTTT. This rearrangement joins TRBV10-3 to TRBJ2-3, with 12 positions matching TRBD2. Per the germline V gene, CDR1 is ENHRY and CDR2 is SYGVKD. V was clipped by 6 bases and J by 5 bases; unmatched bases: 3. This CDR3 contains 14 residues.